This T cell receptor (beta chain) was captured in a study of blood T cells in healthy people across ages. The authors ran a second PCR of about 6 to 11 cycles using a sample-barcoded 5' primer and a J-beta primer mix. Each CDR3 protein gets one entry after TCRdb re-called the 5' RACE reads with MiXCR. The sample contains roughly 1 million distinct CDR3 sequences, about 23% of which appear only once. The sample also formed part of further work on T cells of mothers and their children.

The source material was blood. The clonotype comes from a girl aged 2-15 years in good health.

The DNA of the CDR3 is TGCGCCAGCAGCCAAGTTGGTCCAACAGATACGCAGTATTTT. Translating it yields CASSQVGPTDTQYF. This rearrangement joins TRBV4-3 to TRBJ2-3, with D unclear. The CDR3 sequence is 14 residues long. The V and J ends lost 1 base and 3 bases respectively, with 8 bases between them. The germline V gene encodes CDR1 LGHNA and CDR2 YSLEER.